The T cell receptor beta chain described here comes from a study of T-cell memory formation after mild COVID-19. On the study more broadly: Clusters of TCRs were largely donor specific. Study results and limitations: Mostly located in CM and EM were contracting CD4+ clones, with contracting CD8+ clones located in EMRA.

Libraries for TCRalpha and TCRbeta carried sample barcodes and unique molecular identifiers via 5'RACE. TCRdb reprocessed the 5' RACE reads via MiXCR and lists one record per CDR3 protein. This table has a few hundred thousand distinct CDR3 sequences, 15% to 20% appearing once. Note on this clonotype: Its antigen is as yet unknown.

Trimming left V 1 base short and J 4 bases short, with 13 bases between. This CDR3 comprises 15 residues. Germline assignment: CDR1 LGHNA and CDR2 YSLEER. The chain uses TRBV4-3 and TRBJ1-2; the D gene is possibly TRBD1 (5 bases). The TCR comes from a man aged 18 to 35 who had mild COVID-19 (a few samples of this study predate the infection). Cell type and time point are not known. Source material: PBMCs or a T cell subset sorted from them (not recorded which). The CDR3 region is CASSQAPEGTYGYTF. DNA of the CDR3: TGCGCCAGCAGCCAAGCCCCGGAGGGGACCTATGGCTACACCTTC.